The 23 T cell receptor beta chains below come from one sample, sequenced in a study of blood T cell repertoires in COVID-19. The repertoire was sequenced with immunoSEQ multiplex PCR; TCRdb's copy has only in-frame clones and lacks some. Among 50,000 to 75,000 clones listed, about 80% were seen once. Sequencing was done on a sample of peripheral blood. The source of these receptors is a man older than 75 with active or convalescent COVID-19.

The CDR3, as DNA: TGTGCCAGCAGCCTCTGGACAGGGGACACAGATACGCAGTATTTT. Its translation is CASSLWTGDTDTQYF. The V and J genes are TRBV3-1 (or the pseudogene TRBV3-2) and TRBJ2-3; 9 bases line up with TRBD1. Per germline, CDR1 LGHDT and CDR2 YNNKEL (reference sequence). Trimming at V came to 4 bases and at J to 2 bases, leaving 4 bases not matched to a gene. The CDR3 length is 15 residues.

This clone was counted a single time. V gene TRBV5-5 combines with J gene TRBJ2-5; weak D call: TRBD1 (6 bases). The V gene lost 3 bases and the J gene lost 10 bases, with 22 bases spanning the gap. The CDR3 runs to 15 residues. Germline V lookup: CDR1 SGHKS, CDR2 YYEKEE (reference sequence). The CDR3 DNA reads TGTGCCAGCAGCTCCGTACCCTCAGGGGTTGGGAGCCAGTACTTC. This encodes CASSSVPSGVGSQYF.

The rearrangement links TRBV4-2 to TRBJ2-1; TRBD2 agrees at 10 bases. Germline V gives CDR1 LGHNA, CDR2 YNFKEQ. Trimming cost V 3 bases and J 2 bases; bases outside gene matches: 1. This CDR3 is 15 amino acids long. The CDR3 DNA sequence: TGTGCCAGCAGCCACCTAGCGGGAGCCTACAATGAGCAGTTCTTC. This gives the protein CASSHLAGAYNEQFF.

This clone was counted between two and nine times. This rearrangement joins TRBV28 to TRBJ1-1; D is undetermined. Trimming left V 4 bases short and J 4 bases short, with 10 bases between. Germline V gene sequence: CDR1 MDHEN, CDR2 SYDVKM. CDR3 length: 13 residues. The CDR3 sequence is CASSSLEGTEAFF. For the CDR3, the DNA is TGTGCCAGCAGTTCCCTGGAGGGCACTGAAGCTTTCTTT.

This clone has more than one count but fewer than ten. The chain is built from TRBV9 and TRBJ2-1; 9 bases are shared with TRBD2. Losses at the gene ends were 2 bases for V and 8 bases for J; bases not matched to a gene: 8. The CDR3 is 15 residues long. CDR1 and CDR2 (germline): SGDLS, YYNGEE. CDR3 in amino acids: CASSVSGRPGDEQFF. CDR3 nucleotide sequence: TGTGCCAGCAGCGTCAGCGGGAGGCCTGGAGATGAGCAGTTCTTC. Filled out from reference TRBV9 and TRBJ2-1, the complete variable domain reads DSGVTQTPKHLITATGQRVTLRCSPRSGDLSVYWYQQSLDQGLQFLIQYYNGEERAKGNILERFSAQQFPDLHSELNLSSLELGDSALYFCASSVSGRPGDEQFFGPGTRLTVL.

The rearrangement joins TRBV9 to TRBJ2-7, with a tentative D call TRBD2 (6 bases). The CDR3 is 15 amino acids. Per germline, CDR1 SGDLS and CDR2 YYNGEE. Trimming shortened V by 0 bases and J by 4 bases, and 14 bases separated the two germline ends. The CDR3 DNA sequence: TGTGCCAGCAGCGTAGGGGCTCGGGGGAGTTACGAGCAGTACTTC. Translation gives CASSVGARGSYEQYF.

The chain couples TRBV2 to TRBJ2-3, with D perhaps TRBD1 (5 bases). The CDR3 spans 14 residues. V lost 7 bases and J lost 2, with 13 bases in between. CDR1 and CDR2 from the germline V gene are SNHLY and FYNNEI. As DNA, the CDR3 is TGTGCCAGCACCTCCCAGGGCCTCACAGATACGCAGTATTTT. Protein: CASTSQGLTDTQYF.

The rearrangement links TRBV29-1 to TRBJ1-3, with D possibly matching TRBD1 (6 bases). This CDR3 has 16 residues. V dropped 3 bases and J dropped 0 bases, with 15 bases sitting between them. The V gene's germline CDR1 is SQVTM and CDR2 ANQGSEA. CDR3 amino acids: CSVDPIGDISGNTIYF. The CDR3 DNA sequence: TGCAGCGTTGATCCTATAGGGGACATCTCTGGAAACACCATATATTTT.

This clone has only a few counts. The gene calls are TRBV27 and TRBJ1-5; 12 bases agree with TRBD1. Germline V gene sequence: CDR1 MNHEY, CDR2 SMNVEV (reference sequence). The CDR3 runs to 17 residues. V was clipped by 2 bases and J by 7 bases; unmatched bases: 9. CDR3 sequence: CASSLGPGQGAGQPQHF. In DNA, the CDR3 is TGTGCCAGCAGTTTAGGCCCGGGACAGGGGGCCGGACAGCCCCAGCATTTT.

This clone has just a few counts. The V call is TRBV4-1, the J call TRBJ2-2; 11 positions match TRBD1. This CDR3 spans 17 amino acids. Germline-derived CDR1 and CDR2 are MGHRA and YSYEKL. J gave up 5 bases and V 4 bases, and 9 bases lay outside the gene matches. CDR3 sequence: CASSRTGGPKGTGELFF. In nucleotides, the CDR3 is TGCGCCAGCAGCCGGACAGGGGGCCCCAAGGGGACCGGGGAGCTGTTTTTT.

The V call is TRBV24-1, the J call TRBJ1-2, with 8 bases aligning to TRBD1. The V segment lost 9 bases and the J segment 3 bases; nucleotides outside the gene matches: 5. CDR1 is KGHDR and CDR2 is SFDVKD in the germline V gene. This CDR3 is 13 amino acids long. CDR3: CATQDREDYGYTF. The CDR3 nucleotides read TGTGCCACCCAGGACAGGGAAGACTATGGCTACACCTTC.

The genes are TRBV9 and TRBJ2-1; TRBD2 matches 8 bases. With V trimmed by 4 bases and J by 3 bases, 6 bases remained unmatched. The CDR3 extends over 15 amino acids. The germline gives CDR1 SGDLS, CDR2 YYNGEE. CDR3 sequence (DNA): TGTGCCAGCAGCCCACCGGGGGGGCTCTACAATGAGCAGTTCTTC. The encoded protein is CASSPPGGLYNEQFF.

This chain connects TRBV6-1 to TRBJ1-2, with unresolved D. This CDR3 has 15 amino acids. Germline CDR1 and CDR2: MNHNS and SASEGT. The V gene lost 3 bases and the J gene lost 4 bases, with 15 bases spanning the gap. The CDR3 coding sequence is TGTGCCAGCAGTGAGTCGCGGGAACGGAGCTATGGCTACACCTTC. Protein sequence: CASSESRERSYGYTF.

The chain couples TRBV5-1 to TRBJ1-6, with TRBD1 matching 9 bases. V trimming: 0 bases; J trimming: 10 bases; junction bases outside the gene matches: 5. Germline CDR1 reads SGHRS; CDR2 reads YFSETQ. The CDR3 runs to 15 residues. DNA for the CDR3: TGCGCCAGCAGCTTGGGGACAGGGGAGGGCTCACCCCTCCACTTT. Its translation: CASSLGTGEGSPLHF. The variable domain in full, completed from reference TRBV5-1 and TRBJ1-6, reads KAGVTQTPRYLIKTRGQQVTLSCSPISGHRSVSWYQQTPGQGLQFLFEYFSETQRNKGNFPGRFSGRQFSNSRSEMNVSTLELGDSALYLCASSLGTGEGSPLHFGNGTRLTVT.

The J gene is TRBJ1-2, the V gene TRBV19; 7 bases match TRBD1. Germline V gene lookup returns CDR1 LNHDA and CDR2 SQIVND (reference sequence). The junction had 12 bases not matched to a gene; V was cut back by 5 bases and J by 9 bases. This CDR3 region has 14 residues. CDR3 amino acids: CASSVQTGAISYTF. The DNA for the CDR3 is TGTGCCAGTAGTGTTCAAACAGGGGCCATAAGCTACACCTTC.

The chain has TRBV30 and TRBJ2-3, with 8 positions matching TRBD2. The junction had 5 bases not matched to a gene; V was cut back by 3 bases and J by 3 bases. CDR1 and CDR2 from the germline V gene are GTSNPN and SVGIG (reference sequence). The CDR3 sequence is 14 residues long. The CDR3 reads CAWSATSVTDTQYF. CDR3 bases: TGTGCCTGGAGCGCGACTAGCGTGACAGATACGCAGTATTTT.

V usage is TRBV28 and J usage is TRBJ2-3, with a weak D call TRBD1 (5 bases). Germline loops: CDR1 MDHEN, CDR2 SYDVKM. V lost 6 bases and J lost 1, with 14 bases in between. CDR3 length equals 15 residues. The CDR3: CASRAGFRGTDTQYF. The CDR3 DNA reads TGTGCCAGCAGAGCAGGGTTTCGGGGCACAGATACGCAGTATTTT.

There are a few counts of this clone. The chain links TRBV28 to TRBJ1-2; D is ambiguous. The CDR3 is 12 residues long. Germline V gives CDR1 MDHEN, CDR2 SYDVKM. V lost 6 bases to trimming and J lost 8 bases, with 13 bases between them. CDR3 amino acids: CASSPILVGYTF. The CDR3 nucleotides are TGTGCCAGCAGCCCTATCCTAGTGGGCTACACCTTC.

This clone was seen a few times. The genes are TRBV5-1 and TRBJ2-5; TRBD2 might be the D (6 bases). V lost 1 base to trimming and J lost 5 bases, with 15 bases between them. The CDR3 extends over 15 amino acids. The V gene's germline CDR1 is SGHRS and CDR2 YFSETQ. DNA of the CDR3: TGCGCCAGCAGCTTGTCGGGGGAAGTGCAGGAGACCCAGTACTTC. Translated, it gives CASSLSGEVQETQYF.

The V and J genes are TRBV24-1 and TRBJ2-1; TRBD1 might be the D (5 bases). In germline, CDR1 is KGHDR, CDR2 SFDVKD. The V end was cut by 5 bases, the J end by 3 bases, with 22 bases between. CDR3 length equals 18 residues. The DNA of the CDR3 is TGTGCCACCAGTGCATCGACAGAACGAGAGACGAACTACAATGAGCAGTTCTTC. Translating gives CATSASTERETNYNEQFF.

V is TRBV5-1 and J is TRBJ2-3; 9 bases fit TRBD2. In germline, CDR1 is SGHRS, CDR2 YFSETQ. Trimming removed 4 bases from V and 1 base from J; junction bases left unmatched: 4. This CDR3 region has 15 residues. In DNA, the CDR3 is TGCGCCAGCAGCCTGGCGGGGGGGGGCACAGATACGCAGTATTTT. It encodes CASSLAGGGTDTQYF.

This clone was recorded once. V is TRBV19 and J is TRBJ1-5; D might be TRBD1 (5 bases). The CDR3 contains 13 residues. Germline V CDR1 and CDR2: LNHDA, SQIVND (reference sequence). V was trimmed by 3 bases and J by 9 bases, leaving 12 bases between them. In nucleotides, the CDR3 is TGTGCCAGTAGTATCAGGGTAGGCGCGCCCCAGCATTTT. Translation gives CASSIRVGAPQHF. Together with reference TRBV19 and TRBJ1-5, the CDR3 gives the full variable domain: DGGITQSPKYLFRKEGQNVTLSCEQNLNHDAMYWYRQDPGQGLRLIYYSQIVNDFQKGDIAEGYSVSREKKESFPLTVTSAQKNPTAFYLCASSIRVGAPQHFGDGTRLSIL.

The chain employs TRBV18 and TRBJ2-2; 7 bases are shared with TRBD1. The V segment lost 8 bases and the J segment 7 bases; nucleotides outside the gene matches: 4. This CDR3 contains 12 residues. The germline V gene has CDR1 KGHSH and CDR2 LQKENI. CDR3 coding DNA: TGTGCCAGCAGTACAGGGGACGGGGAGCTGTTTTTT. This encodes CASSTGDGELFF.